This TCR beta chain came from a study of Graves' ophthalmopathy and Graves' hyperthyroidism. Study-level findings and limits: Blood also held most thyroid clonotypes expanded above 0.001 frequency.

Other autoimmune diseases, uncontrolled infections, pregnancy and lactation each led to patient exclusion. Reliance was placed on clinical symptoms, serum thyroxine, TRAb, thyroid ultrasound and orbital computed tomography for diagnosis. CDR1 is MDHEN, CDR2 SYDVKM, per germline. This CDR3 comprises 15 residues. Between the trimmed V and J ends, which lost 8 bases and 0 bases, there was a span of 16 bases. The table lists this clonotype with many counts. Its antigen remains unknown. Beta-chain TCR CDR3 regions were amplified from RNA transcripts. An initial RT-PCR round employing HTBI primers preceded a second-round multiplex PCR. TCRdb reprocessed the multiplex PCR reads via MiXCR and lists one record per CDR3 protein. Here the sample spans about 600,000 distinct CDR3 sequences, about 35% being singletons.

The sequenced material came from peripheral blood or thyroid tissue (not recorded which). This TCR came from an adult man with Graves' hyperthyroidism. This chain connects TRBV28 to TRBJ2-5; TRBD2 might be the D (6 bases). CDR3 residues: CASGALAVYQETQYF. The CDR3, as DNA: TGTGCCAGCGGAGCCTTAGCGGTGTACCAAGAGACCCAGTACTTC.